This is a list of T cell receptor beta chains from one sample in a study of blood T cell repertoires in COVID-19. This table comes from immunoSEQ multiplex PCR, and its TCRdb copy is limited to in-frame clones, with some not included. The sample has hundreds of thousands of clones; about 89% are singletons. Sequencing was done on a sample of peripheral blood. Source of these receptors: a man between 60 and 75 years old who had recovered from COVID-19. The CDR3 runs from the conserved cysteine through the conserved F or W. A D gene is named only where the DNA matches it firmly. Some rows mark clone size as missing; the rest say once, few, many or name a class of expanded clone.

j_gene: TRBJ2-3; v_gene: TRBV5-4; abundance: -; len: 16; d_gene: TRBD2; CDR3aa: CASSLAGTSGRDTQYF; CDR3nt: TGTGCCAGCAGCTTGGCAGGGACTAGCGGGAGGGACACGCAGTATTTT
j_gene: TRBJ2-7; v_gene: TRBV2; abundance: once; len: 12; d_gene: -; CDR3aa: CASSERGIQQYF; CDR3nt: TGTGCCAGCAGTGAACGGGGAATCCAGCAGTACTTC
j_gene: TRBJ2-7; v_gene: TRBV27; abundance: -; len: 13; d_gene: -; CDR3aa: CASSLGITYEQYF; CDR3nt: TGTGCCAGCAGTTTGGGCATAACCTACGAGCAGTACTTC
j_gene: TRBJ1-1; v_gene: TRBV6-5; abundance: few; len: 15; d_gene: TRBD1; CDR3aa: CASSRQGSGNTEAFF; CDR3nt: TGTGCCAGCAGTCGACAGGGGTCGGGGAACACTGAAGCTTTCTTT
j_gene: TRBJ2-1; v_gene: TRBV7-9; abundance: -; len: 15; d_gene: -; CDR3aa: CASSLANTFYNEQFF; CDR3nt: TGTGCCAGCAGCTTAGCGAATACATTCTACAATGAGCAGTTCTTC
j_gene: TRBJ2-1; v_gene: TRBV2; abundance: once; len: 14; d_gene: -; CDR3aa: CASNGGGAWNEQFF; CDR3nt: TGTGCCAGCAATGGGGGGGGCGCGTGGAATGAGCAGTTCTTC
j_gene: TRBJ2-7; v_gene: TRBV13; abundance: -; len: 17; d_gene: TRBD2; CDR3aa: CASSPTSGRASAYEQYF; CDR3nt: TGTGCCAGCAGCCCGACTAGCGGGAGGGCCAGTGCCTACGAGCAGTACTTC
j_gene: TRBJ1-3; v_gene: TRBV4-2; abundance: -; len: 18; d_gene: -; CDR3aa: CASSQDSGRGHSGNTIYF; CDR3nt: TGTGCCAGCAGCCAAGATTCTGGAAGAGGGCACTCTGGAAACACCATATATTTT
j_gene: TRBJ2-3; v_gene: TRBV6-5; abundance: once; len: 12; d_gene: -; CDR3aa: CASTDNTDTQYF; CDR3nt: TGTGCCAGCACCGACAACACAGATACGCAGTATTTT
j_gene: TRBJ1-4; v_gene: TRBV6-5; abundance: -; len: 14; d_gene: -; CDR3aa: CASSSLQEGEKLFF; CDR3nt: TGTGCCAGCAGTTCCCTGCAGGAGGGGGAAAAACTGTTTTTT
j_gene: TRBJ2-3; v_gene: TRBV7-2; abundance: once; len: 14; d_gene: -; CDR3aa: CASSLWDTTDTQYF; CDR3nt: TGTGCCAGCAGCTTATGGGACACCACAGATACGCAGTATTTT
j_gene: TRBJ2-7; v_gene: TRBV5-8; abundance: -; len: 15; d_gene: TRBD1; CDR3aa: CASSPDRHRRGEQYF; CDR3nt: TGTGCCAGCAGCCCGGACAGGCACCGCCGTGGGGAGCAGTACTTC
j_gene: TRBJ1-5; v_gene: TRBV5-6; abundance: -; len: 12; d_gene: -; CDR3aa: CASSSQDQPQHF; CDR3nt: TGTGCCAGCAGTTCCCAGGATCAGCCCCAGCATTTT
j_gene: TRBJ1-5; v_gene: TRBV28; abundance: -; len: 13; d_gene: TRBD1; CDR3aa: CASRMTGYQPQHF; CDR3nt: TGTGCCAGCAGAATGACAGGGTATCAGCCCCAGCATTTT
j_gene: TRBJ1-1; v_gene: TRBV13; abundance: -; len: 14; d_gene: -; CDR3aa: CASSRNGGNTEAFF; CDR3nt: TGTGCCAGCAGCCGCAACGGGGGAAACACTGAAGCTTTCTTT
j_gene: TRBJ2-1; v_gene: TRBV2; abundance: -; len: 18; d_gene: TRBD2; CDR3aa: CASSAGSGRSDSYNEQFF; CDR3nt: TGTGCCAGCAGTGCTGGTAGCGGGAGGTCCGACTCCTACAATGAGCAGTTCTTC
j_gene: TRBJ1-2; v_gene: TRBV5-6; abundance: -; len: 14; d_gene: TRBD1; CDR3aa: CASSRLTGGDGYTF; CDR3nt: TGTGCCAGCAGTCGCCTGACAGGGGGCGATGGCTACACCTTC
j_gene: TRBJ2-7; v_gene: TRBV20-1; abundance: -; len: 17; d_gene: TRBD2; CDR3aa: CSASDSGRATSGYEQYF; CDR3nt: TGCAGTGCTAGTGATAGCGGGAGGGCGACGTCGGGGTACGAGCAGTACTTC
j_gene: TRBJ1-5; v_gene: TRBV18; abundance: -; len: 15; d_gene: -; CDR3aa: CASSSRDRQNQPQHF; CDR3nt: TGTGCCAGCTCGTCCCGAGACAGGCAGAATCAGCCCCAGCATTTT
j_gene: TRBJ1-6; v_gene: TRBV19; abundance: -; len: 15; d_gene: -; CDR3aa: CASSMGLGGNSPLHF; CDR3nt: TGTGCCAGTAGTATGGGCCTGGGGGGGAATTCACCCCTCCACTTT
j_gene: TRBJ1-2; v_gene: TRBV6-2/TRBV6-3; abundance: -; len: 14; d_gene: TRBD1; CDR3aa: CASSRQGYGYGYTF; CDR3nt: TGTGCCAGCAGTCGACAGGGGTATGGCTATGGCTACACCTTC
j_gene: TRBJ2-1; v_gene: TRBV6-2/TRBV6-3; abundance: once; len: 15; d_gene: TRBD1; CDR3aa: CASSYNGQEAGEQFF; CDR3nt: TGTGCCAGCAGTTATAATGGACAGGAGGCCGGTGAGCAGTTCTTC
j_gene: TRBJ2-1; v_gene: TRBV11-2; abundance: -; len: 14; d_gene: TRBD2; CDR3aa: CASRSGGVGNEQFF; CDR3nt: TGTGCCAGCAGAAGCGGGGGGGTTGGGAATGAGCAGTTCTTC
j_gene: TRBJ1-2; v_gene: TRBV5-1; abundance: -; len: 15; d_gene: TRBD1; CDR3aa: CASSLGGQGAYGYTF; CDR3nt: TGCGCCAGCAGCTTGGGAGGACAGGGGGCTTATGGCTACACCTTC
j_gene: TRBJ2-7; v_gene: TRBV11-3; abundance: -; len: 15; d_gene: TRBD2; CDR3aa: CASSLGREGSYEQYF; CDR3nt: TGTGCCAGCAGCTTAGGGAGGGAGGGGTCCTACGAGCAGTACTTC
j_gene: TRBJ2-2; v_gene: TRBV18; abundance: -; len: 16; d_gene: TRBD2; CDR3aa: CASSPRGAANTGELFF; CDR3nt: TGTGCCAGCTCACCGCGGGGGGCCGCGAACACCGGGGAGCTGTTTTTT
j_gene: TRBJ2-5; v_gene: TRBV25-1; abundance: -; len: 14; d_gene: -; CDR3aa: CASSEYGGGETQYF; CDR3nt: TGTGCCAGCAGTGAATATGGGGGCGGGGAGACCCAGTACTTC
j_gene: TRBJ2-2; v_gene: TRBV3-1/TRBV3-2; abundance: -; len: 15; d_gene: -; CDR3aa: CASSPMGAGPGELFF; CDR3nt: TGTGCCAGCAGCCCGATGGGGGCCGGACCCGGGGAGCTGTTTTTT
j_gene: TRBJ2-5; v_gene: TRBV6-5; abundance: once; len: 15; d_gene: -; CDR3aa: CASSPSRPWRETQYF; CDR3nt: TGTGCCAGCAGCCCCAGTAGACCCTGGCGGGAGACCCAGTACTTC
j_gene: TRBJ2-3; v_gene: TRBV29-1; abundance: -; len: 11; d_gene: -; CDR3aa: CSAKGGDTQYF; CDR3nt: TGCAGCGCGAAGGGCGGGGATACGCAGTATTTT
j_gene: TRBJ1-1; v_gene: TRBV7-9; abundance: -; len: 11; d_gene: -; CDR3aa: CASSFQAEAFF; CDR3nt: TGTGCCAGCAGCTTCCAGGCTGAAGCTTTCTTT
j_gene: TRBJ1-2; v_gene: TRBV10-3; abundance: -; len: 14; d_gene: TRBD1; CDR3aa: CAISDPTGGHGYTF; CDR3nt: TGTGCCATCAGTGACCCGACAGGGGGCCATGGCTACACCTTC
j_gene: TRBJ2-3; v_gene: TRBV7-3; abundance: -; len: 14; d_gene: TRBD2; CDR3aa: CASSPAGVTDTQYF; CDR3nt: TGTGCCAGCAGTCCAGCGGGAGTGACAGATACGCAGTATTTT
j_gene: TRBJ1-2; v_gene: TRBV12-3/TRBV12-4; abundance: once; len: 13; d_gene: -; CDR3aa: CASSPNRVGGYTF; CDR3nt: TGTGCCAGCAGCCCGAACAGGGTTGGAGGCTACACCTTC
j_gene: TRBJ2-7; v_gene: TRBV6-5; abundance: -; len: 15; d_gene: -; CDR3aa: CASTKRGDYTYEQYF; CDR3nt: TGTGCCAGCACCAAAAGGGGGGACTACACCTACGAGCAGTACTTC
j_gene: TRBJ1-6; v_gene: TRBV5-1; abundance: -; len: 16; d_gene: TRBD1; CDR3aa: CASSPGQGVVSSPLHF; CDR3nt: TGCGCCAGCAGCCCCGGACAGGGGGTCGTAAGTTCACCCCTCCACTTT
j_gene: TRBJ2-1; v_gene: TRBV6-1; abundance: once; len: 14; d_gene: -; CDR3aa: CASRGRDSVSEQFF; CDR3nt: TGTGCCAGCAGGGGCCGGGACTCGGTATCTGAGCAGTTCTTC
j_gene: TRBJ2-1; v_gene: TRBV15; abundance: -; len: 15; d_gene: TRBD2; CDR3aa: CATSPSGTQNNEQFF; CDR3nt: TGTGCCACCAGCCCCAGCGGGACCCAAAACAATGAGCAGTTCTTC
j_gene: TRBJ1-5; v_gene: TRBV3-1/TRBV3-2; abundance: -; len: 15; d_gene: -; CDR3aa: CASSQGGYSNQPQHF; CDR3nt: TGTGCCAGCAGCCAAGGCGGTTATAGCAATCAGCCCCAGCATTTT
j_gene: TRBJ2-7; v_gene: TRBV3-1/TRBV3-2; abundance: few; len: 13; d_gene: TRBD2; CDR3aa: CASSARGGYEQYF; CDR3nt: TGTGCCAGCAGCGCACGGGGGGGCTACGAGCAGTACTTC
j_gene: TRBJ1-1; v_gene: TRBV25-1; abundance: -; len: 16; d_gene: TRBD1; CDR3aa: CASSEYRGQGGTEAFF; CDR3nt: TGTGCCAGCAGTGAATACCGGGGACAGGGAGGTACTGAAGCTTTCTTT
j_gene: TRBJ1-2; v_gene: TRBV19; abundance: few; len: 12; d_gene: TRBD1; CDR3aa: CASSDRGGGYTF; CDR3nt: TGTGCCAGTTCCGACAGGGGCGGTGGCTACACCTTC
j_gene: TRBJ1-1; v_gene: TRBV19; abundance: -; len: 12; d_gene: -; CDR3aa: CASTHGGGLAFF; CDR3nt: TGTGCCAGTACCCACGGCGGGGGTCTAGCTTTCTTT
j_gene: TRBJ1-6; v_gene: TRBV6-6; abundance: few; len: 16; d_gene: TRBD1; CDR3aa: CASSPRDRGDGSPLHF; CDR3nt: TGTGCCAGCAGTCCAAGGGACAGGGGTGACGGTTCACCCCTCCACTTT
j_gene: TRBJ2-1; v_gene: TRBV19; abundance: -; len: 16; d_gene: TRBD2; CDR3aa: CASSKGLAGSYNEQFF; CDR3nt: TGTGCCAGTAGTAAGGGTCTAGCGGGCTCCTACAATGAGCAGTTCTTC
j_gene: TRBJ1-2; v_gene: TRBV5-6; abundance: -; len: 14; d_gene: -; CDR3aa: CASSLEGIYYGYTF; CDR3nt: TGTGCCAGCAGCTTGGAGGGGATCTACTATGGCTACACCTTC
j_gene: TRBJ2-3; v_gene: TRBV9; abundance: -; len: 17; d_gene: TRBD2; CDR3aa: CASSVASGRQRTDTQYF; CDR3nt: TGTGCCAGCAGCGTAGCCAGCGGGAGGCAACGTACAGATACGCAGTATTTT
j_gene: TRBJ2-6; v_gene: TRBV29-1; abundance: -; len: 13; d_gene: -; CDR3aa: CSVLGAGANVLTF; CDR3nt: TGCAGCGTCCTGGGGGCCGGGGCCAACGTCCTGACTTTC
j_gene: TRBJ1-4; v_gene: TRBV15; abundance: -; len: 15; d_gene: TRBD1; CDR3aa: CATSARTGGSEKLFF; CDR3nt: TGTGCCACCAGCGCAAGGACAGGGGGGAGTGAAAAACTGTTTTTT
j_gene: TRBJ2-3; v_gene: TRBV28; abundance: -; len: 15; d_gene: -; CDR3aa: CASSPPLGGTDTQYF; CDR3nt: TGTGCCAGCAGCCCCCCCCTAGGAGGAACAGATACGCAGTATTTT
j_gene: TRBJ2-4; v_gene: TRBV3-1/TRBV3-2; abundance: -; len: 16; d_gene: TRBD2; CDR3aa: CASSQEVGGAKNIQYF; CDR3nt: TGTGCCAGCAGCCAAGAGGTGGGAGGGGCCAAAAACATTCAGTACTTC
j_gene: TRBJ2-1; v_gene: TRBV18; abundance: -; len: 15; d_gene: -; CDR3aa: CASSPPGRALNEQFF; CDR3nt: TGTGCCAGCTCACCACCGGGCCGTGCGCTCAATGAGCAGTTCTTC
j_gene: TRBJ2-7; v_gene: TRBV5-8; abundance: few; len: 17; d_gene: -; CDR3aa: CASSRGEGEMRSYEQYF; CDR3nt: TGTGCCAGCAGCCGTGGTGAGGGCGAAATGAGGTCCTACGAGCAGTACTTC
j_gene: TRBJ2-1; v_gene: TRBV24-1; abundance: -; len: 14; d_gene: -; CDR3aa: CATSDFSGDNEQFF; CDR3nt: TGTGCCACCAGTGATTTTTCAGGGGACAATGAGCAGTTCTTC
j_gene: TRBJ1-1; v_gene: TRBV5-1; abundance: -; len: 13; d_gene: -; CDR3aa: CASSFRQDSEAFF; CDR3nt: TGCGCCAGCAGCTTCCGCCAGGACTCTGAAGCTTTCTTT